One sample yielded the 8 T cell receptor beta chains listed below, sequenced in a study of blood T cell repertoires in COVID-19. Profiled with immunoSEQ multiplex PCR; TCRdb holds only in-frame clones, not every one. Here the sample spans approximately 60,000 clones, 79% being singletons. Material for sequencing was peripheral blood. The receptor source for this set is a woman aged 80 or over with active or convalescent COVID-19.

This rearrangement joins TRBV19 to TRBJ1-5; weak D call: TRBD1 (6 bases). Germline V gives CDR1 LNHDA, CDR2 SQIVND (reference sequence). V gave up 4 bases and J gave up 4 bases, with 8 bases separating them. CDR3 size: 13 residues. CDR3 DNA sequence: TGTGCCAGTAGTAGGGACATTAATCAGCCCCAGCATTTT. Translation gives CASSRDINQPQHF.

V is TRBV6-2 or TRBV6-3 and J is TRBJ2-5; the match to TRBD1 covers 7 bases. The CDR3 loop spans 15 amino acids. J was trimmed by 4 bases and V by 2 bases; bases with no gene match: 7. Per the germline V gene, CDR1 is MNHEY and CDR2 is SVGEGT. This CDR3 is CASSYPGTDRETQYF. The CDR3 bases are TGTGCCAGCAGTTACCCCGGGACAGACCGAGAGACCCAGTACTTC.

The chain uses TRBV12-3 or TRBV12-4 and TRBJ1-1; 7 bases match TRBD1. J lost 4 bases, V lost 3 bases, and 2 bases had no gene match. This CDR3 is 13 amino acids long. The CDR3 sequence is CASSLAGGTEAFF. The CDR3 DNA reads as TGTGCCAGCAGTTTGGCAGGGGGCACTGAAGCTTTCTTT.

This clone came up a few times. This chain links TRBV28 with TRBJ1-2; no firm D call. Germline V gene lookup returns CDR1 MDHEN and CDR2 SYDVKM. Between the trimmed V and J ends, which lost 2 bases and 7 bases, there was a span of 8 bases. The CDR3 spans 12 residues. The CDR3 DNA reads TGTGCCAGCAGTTTAAGAAGACTTGGCTACACCTTC. This sequence encodes CASSLRRLGYTF.

The chain combines TRBV2 with TRBJ2-5; TRBD2 matches at 7 bases. This CDR3 has 13 residues. Germline CDR1 is SNHLY and CDR2 is FYNNEI. The junction had 8 bases not matched to a gene; V was cut back by 8 bases and J by 5 bases. CDR3 protein: CASGGGEPETQYF. CDR3 coding DNA: TGTGCCAGCGGGGGGGGAGAGCCGGAGACCCAGTACTTC.

The rearrangement joins TRBV29-1 to TRBJ1-2; no reliable D call. Germline loops: CDR1 SQVTM, CDR2 ANQGSEA. The CDR3 has 12 residues. The V end was cut by 3 bases, the J end by 8 bases, with 13 bases between. The CDR3 loop reads CSVDTGRFGYTF. CDR3 sequence (DNA): TGCAGCGTTGATACGGGAAGGTTCGGCTACACCTTC.

The chain carries TRBV3-1 (or the pseudogene TRBV3-2) and TRBJ2-5, with TRBD2 matching over 14 bases. V was clipped by 4 bases and J by 5 bases; unmatched bases: 3. The CDR3 is 15 residues long. Germline values: CDR1 LGHDT, CDR2 YNNKEL (reference sequence). DNA of the CDR3: TGTGCCAGCAGCCGACTAGCGGGGGGGAGTGAGACCCAGTACTTC. Its translation: CASSRLAGGSETQYF.

This clone was seen more than once but under ten times. The rearrangement uses TRBV11-2 and TRBJ2-5; 10 bases align to TRBD2. This CDR3 is built from 14 residues. V was pared by 5 bases and J by 4 bases, with 4 bases of the junction left unmatched. Germline V gene data show CDR1 as SGHAT and CDR2 as FQNNGV. In nucleotides, the CDR3 is TGTGCCAGCAGCCCACGGACTAGCGGAGAGACCCAGTACTTC. Amino acids: CASSPRTSGETQYF.